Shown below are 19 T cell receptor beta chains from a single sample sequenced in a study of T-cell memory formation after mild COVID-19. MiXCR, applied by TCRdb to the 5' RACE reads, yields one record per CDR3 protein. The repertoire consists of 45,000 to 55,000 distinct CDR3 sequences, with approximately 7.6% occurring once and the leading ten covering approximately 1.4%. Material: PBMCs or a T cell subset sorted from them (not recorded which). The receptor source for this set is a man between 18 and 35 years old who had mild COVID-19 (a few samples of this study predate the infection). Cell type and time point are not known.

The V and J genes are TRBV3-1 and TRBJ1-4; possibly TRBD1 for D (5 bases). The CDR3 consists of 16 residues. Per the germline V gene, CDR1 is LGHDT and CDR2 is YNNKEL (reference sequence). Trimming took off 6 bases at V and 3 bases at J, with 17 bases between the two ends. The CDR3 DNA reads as TGTGCCAGCAGTCTTCGACAGCCCGCGGCTAATGAAAAACTGTTTTTT. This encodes CASSLRQPAANEKLFF.

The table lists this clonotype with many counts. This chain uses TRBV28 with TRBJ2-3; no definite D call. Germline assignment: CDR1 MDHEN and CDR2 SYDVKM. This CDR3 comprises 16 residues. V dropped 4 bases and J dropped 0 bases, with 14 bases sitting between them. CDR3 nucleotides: TGTGCCAGCAGTTCCAGAGCGTGGATTAGCACAGATACGCAGTATTTT. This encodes CASSSRAWISTDTQYF.

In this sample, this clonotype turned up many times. In nucleotides, the CDR3 is TGTGCCAGCAGCCCTACTAGCGGCTCAGATACGCAGTATTTT. Translating it yields CASSPTSGSDTQYF. The rearrangement joins TRBV12-3 or TRBV12-4 to TRBJ2-3; 8 bases map to TRBD2. The ends lost 6 bases at V and 4 bases at J; junction bases unmatched: 6. CDR3 length equals 14 residues.

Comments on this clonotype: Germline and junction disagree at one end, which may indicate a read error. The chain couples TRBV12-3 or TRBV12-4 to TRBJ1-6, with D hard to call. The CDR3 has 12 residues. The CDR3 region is CASSSINSPIHF. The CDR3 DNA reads TGTGCCAGCAGTTCAATTAATTCACCCATCCACTTT.

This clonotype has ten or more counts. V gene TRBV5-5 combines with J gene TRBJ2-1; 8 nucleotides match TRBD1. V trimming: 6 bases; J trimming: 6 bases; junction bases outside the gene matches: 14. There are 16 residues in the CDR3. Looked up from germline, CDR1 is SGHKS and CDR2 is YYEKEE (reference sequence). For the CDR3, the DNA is TGTGCCAGCACCTTCTTCGGGCAGGGGGCTGTCAATGAGCAGTTCTTC. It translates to CASTFFGQGAVNEQFF.

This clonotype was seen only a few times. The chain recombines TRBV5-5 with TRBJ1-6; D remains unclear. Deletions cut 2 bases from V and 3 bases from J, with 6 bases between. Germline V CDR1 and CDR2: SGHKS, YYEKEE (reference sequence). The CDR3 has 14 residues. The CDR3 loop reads CASSFLDYNSPLHF. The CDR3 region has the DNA TGTGCCAGCAGCTTTTTGGACTATAATTCACCCCTCCACTTT.

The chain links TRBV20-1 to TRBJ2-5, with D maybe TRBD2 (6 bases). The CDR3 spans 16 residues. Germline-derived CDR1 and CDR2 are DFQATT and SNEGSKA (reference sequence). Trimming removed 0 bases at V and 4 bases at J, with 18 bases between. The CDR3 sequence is CSARDLTRAGGETQYF. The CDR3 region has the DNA TGCAGTGCTAGAGATTTAACCCGGGCCGGGGGAGAGACCCAGTACTTC.

The CDR3 sequence: CSARRQANTEAFF. Here the CDR3 DNA reads TGCAGTGCTAGAAGACAGGCGAACACTGAAGCTTTCTTT. The chain recombines TRBV20-1 with TRBJ1-1; tentatively, D is TRBD1 (6 bases). The V end was cut by 2 bases, the J end by 1 base, with 8 bases between. CDR1 is DFQATT and CDR2 is SNEGSKA in the germline V gene (reference sequence). The CDR3 extends over 13 amino acids.

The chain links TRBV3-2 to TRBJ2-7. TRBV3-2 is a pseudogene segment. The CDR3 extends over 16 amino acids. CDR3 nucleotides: TGTGCCAGCAGCCAAGATTTACCGCCTGCTACCTACGAGCAGTACGTC. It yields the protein CASSQDLPPATYEQYV.

The CDR3 nucleotides are TGTGCCAGCAGAGCCTATCGCACCGGGGAGCTGTTTTTT. This gives the protein CASRAYRTGELFF. The chain couples TRBV5-6 to TRBJ2-2; D unclear. The V gene lost 5 bases and the J gene lost 4 bases, with 9 bases spanning the gap. This CDR3 is built from 13 residues. CDR1 and CDR2 (germline): SGHDT, YYEEEE.

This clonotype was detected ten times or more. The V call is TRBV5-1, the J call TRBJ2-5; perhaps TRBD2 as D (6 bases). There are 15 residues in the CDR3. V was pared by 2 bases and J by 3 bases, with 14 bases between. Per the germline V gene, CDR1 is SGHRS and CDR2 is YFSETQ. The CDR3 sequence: CASSLLPGVKETQYF. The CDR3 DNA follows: TGCGCCAGCAGCTTACTTCCGGGAGTCAAAGAGACCCAGTACTTC.

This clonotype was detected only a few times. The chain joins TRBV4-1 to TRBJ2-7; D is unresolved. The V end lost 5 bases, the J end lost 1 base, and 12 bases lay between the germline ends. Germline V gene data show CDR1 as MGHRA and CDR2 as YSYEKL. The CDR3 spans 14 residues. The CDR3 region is CASSSWTASYEQYF. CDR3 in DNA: TGCGCCAGCAGCTCATGGACCGCTTCCTACGAGCAGTACTTC.

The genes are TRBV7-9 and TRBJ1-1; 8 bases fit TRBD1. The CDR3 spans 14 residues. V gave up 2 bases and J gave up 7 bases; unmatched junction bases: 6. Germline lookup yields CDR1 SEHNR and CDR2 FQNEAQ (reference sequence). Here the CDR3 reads CASSLRQGAVEAFF. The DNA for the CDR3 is TGTGCCAGCAGCTTACGGCAGGGGGCTGTTGAAGCTTTCTTT.

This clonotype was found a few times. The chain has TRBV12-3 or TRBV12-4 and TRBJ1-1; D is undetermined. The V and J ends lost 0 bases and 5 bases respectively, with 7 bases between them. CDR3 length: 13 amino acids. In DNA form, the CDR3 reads TGTGCCAGCAGTTTAGCGAGGCGGACTGAAGCTTTCTTT. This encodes CASSLARRTEAFF.

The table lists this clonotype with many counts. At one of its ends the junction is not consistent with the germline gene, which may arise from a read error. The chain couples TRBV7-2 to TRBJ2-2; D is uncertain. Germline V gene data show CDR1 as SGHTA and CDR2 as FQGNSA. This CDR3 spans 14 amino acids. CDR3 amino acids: CASSLAGGTGELFF. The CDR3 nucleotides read TGTGCCAGCAGCTTAGCTGGCGGTACCGGCGAGCTGTTTTTT.

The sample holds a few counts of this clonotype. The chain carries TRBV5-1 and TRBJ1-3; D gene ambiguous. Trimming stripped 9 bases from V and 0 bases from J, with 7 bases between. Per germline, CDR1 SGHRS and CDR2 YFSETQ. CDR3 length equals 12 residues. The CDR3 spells CATGSSGNTIYF. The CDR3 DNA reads TGCGCCACCGGGTCCTCTGGAAACACCATATATTTT.

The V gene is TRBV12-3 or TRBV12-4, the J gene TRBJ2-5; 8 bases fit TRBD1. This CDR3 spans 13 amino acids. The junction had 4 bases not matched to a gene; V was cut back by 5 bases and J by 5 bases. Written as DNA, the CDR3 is TGTGCCAGCAGTCCGGGACAGGTTGAGACCCAGTACTTC. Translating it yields CASSPGQVETQYF.

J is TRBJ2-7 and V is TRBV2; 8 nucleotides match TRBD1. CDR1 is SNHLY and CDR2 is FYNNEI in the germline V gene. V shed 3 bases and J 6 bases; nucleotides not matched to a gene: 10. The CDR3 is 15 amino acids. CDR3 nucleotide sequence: TGTGCCAGCAGTGAGGTGGGTCAGGGGGCTGGCGAGCAGTACTTC. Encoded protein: CASSEVGQGAGEQYF.

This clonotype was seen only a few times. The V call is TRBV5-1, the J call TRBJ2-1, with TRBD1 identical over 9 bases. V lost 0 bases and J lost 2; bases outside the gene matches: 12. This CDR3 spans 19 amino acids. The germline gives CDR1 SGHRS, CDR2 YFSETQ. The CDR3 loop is CASSLGIVEQGATYNEQFF. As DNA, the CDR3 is TGCGCCAGCAGCTTGGGGATTGTCGAACAGGGGGCCACCTACAATGAGCAGTTCTTC.